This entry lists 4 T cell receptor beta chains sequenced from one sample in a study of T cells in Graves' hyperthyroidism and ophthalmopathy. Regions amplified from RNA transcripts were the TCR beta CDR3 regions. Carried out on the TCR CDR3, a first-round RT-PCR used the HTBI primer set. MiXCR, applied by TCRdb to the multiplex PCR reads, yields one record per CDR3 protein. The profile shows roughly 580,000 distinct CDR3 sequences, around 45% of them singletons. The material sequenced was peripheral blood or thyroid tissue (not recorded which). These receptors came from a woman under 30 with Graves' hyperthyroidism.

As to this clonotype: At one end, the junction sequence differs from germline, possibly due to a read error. CDR3 sequence reads: CASSPDMSNQPQHF. CDR3 DNA sequence: TGCGCCAGCAGCCCCGACATGAGCAATCAGCCCCAGCATTTT. This rearrangement joins TRBV7-9 to TRBJ1-5; D call uncertain. The CDR3 length is 14 residues. Germline lookup yields CDR1 SEHNR and CDR2 FQNEAQ (reference sequence).

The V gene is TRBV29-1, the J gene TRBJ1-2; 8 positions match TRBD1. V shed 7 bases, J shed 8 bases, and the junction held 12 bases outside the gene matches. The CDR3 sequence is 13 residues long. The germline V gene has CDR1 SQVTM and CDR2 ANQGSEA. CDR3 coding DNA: TGCAGCGCAGCCGGGACAGGCACACTGGGCTACACCTTC. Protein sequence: CSAAGTGTLGYTF.

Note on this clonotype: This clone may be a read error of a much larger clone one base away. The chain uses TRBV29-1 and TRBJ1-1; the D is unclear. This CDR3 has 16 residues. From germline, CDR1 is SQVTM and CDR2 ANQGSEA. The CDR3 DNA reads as TGCAGCGTTGAAGGAACCAAGTCCGGCATGAACACTGGAGCTTTCTTT. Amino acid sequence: CSVEGTKSGMNTGAFF.

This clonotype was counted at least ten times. The CDR3 loop reads CSASSGYEQYF. The CDR3 nucleotides read TGCAGTGCTAGTTCGGGCTACGAGCAGTACTTC. This chain uses TRBV20-1 with TRBJ2-7; no clear D. CDR1 is DFQATT and CDR2 is SNEGSKA in the germline V gene (reference sequence). CDR3 length: 11 amino acids. V was shortened by 3 bases and J by 3 bases, with 6 bases between the two germline ends.